This T cell receptor (beta chain) was profiled in a study of CD8+CD57+ T cells in acquired aplastic anemia. This clonotype was seen once. What it binds is unknown. Study-wide results and limits: About 29 shared CD8+ CDR3s appeared highly expressed within patients' immunodominant clones.

Patients included in sequencing had previously demonstrated CD8+CD57+ cell expansion by flow cytometry. Blood came from patients not yet given any therapy. For CDR3 and TCR beta VDJ profiling, genomic DNA was the template used. MiXCR was run by TCRdb on the reads, yielding one entry per CDR3 protein. The table lists about 160,000 distinct CDR3 sequences, over 55% of them singletons. The CDR3 has 13 residues. The germline V gene encodes CDR1 MGHDK and CDR2 SYGVNS. The V gene lost 4 bases and the J gene lost 3 bases, with 9 bases spanning the gap. The sequencing sample was made of sorted CD4+, CD8+, or CD8+CD57+ T cells (not recorded which) from PBMCs. V is TRBV25-1 and J is TRBJ1-1; D is unresolved. The source of this sequence is a human donor with aplastic anemia. The CDR3 protein is CASSGEIHTEAFF. CDR3 coding DNA: TGTGCCAGCAGTGGGGAGATCCACACTGAAGCTTTCTTT.